This T cell receptor beta chain derives from a study of Graves' ophthalmopathy and Graves' hyperthyroidism. In its sample, this clonotype was seen many times. The antigen remains unidentified. Study outcomes and limitations: A 13-signature model separated ophthalmopathy from stable hyperthyroidism, 85% to 90% sensitivity, roughly 81% specificity.

The starting material, approximately 10 ml of fresh peripheral blood, provided the PBMCs. As the template, RNA transcripts were used to amplify TCR beta CDR3 regions. Second-round multiplex PCR followed a first-round RT-PCR using HTBI primers. TCRdb analysed the multiplex PCR reads with MiXCR anew, one entry per CDR3 protein. The data contain around 660,000 distinct CDR3 sequences, about two fifths of them singletons. The germline V gene encodes CDR1 LNHDA and CDR2 SQIVND (reference sequence). CDR3 size: 15 residues. V lost 4 bases and J 2 bases, leaving 14 bases between the germline ends. This chain uses TRBV19 with TRBJ1-1; D possibly corresponds to TRBD1 (5 bases). The sequenced sample consisted of peripheral blood. This TCR was recovered from an adult man with Graves' ophthalmopathy. The chain's CDR3 is CASSKSFGGNTEAFF. In DNA form, the CDR3 reads TGTGCCAGTAGTAAATCCTTCGGGGGAAACACTGAAGCTTTCTTT.